Listed below are T cell receptor beta chains from one sample, sequenced in a study of radiotherapy plus CTLA-4 blockade in lung cancer. The data were produced by immunoSEQ multiplex PCR, yet TCRdb's version contains in-frame clones alone and is incomplete. Of about 120,000 clones detected, 75% to 90% appear once; the ten largest clones hold 6.9%. The source was peripheral blood, collected from a patient treated with radiotherapy plus ipilimumab. These receptors were obtained from a human donor with non-small cell lung cancer that progressed on radiotherapy plus ipilimumab. CDR3s include the opening cysteine and the closing phenylalanine or tryptophan. Each record gives: J gene, V gene, D gene, clone size, CDR3 DNA, CDR3 protein. D genes are given only for firm matches. Part of the rows lack a size; the others show once, few, many or a class for expanded clones.

>TRBJ2-7|TRBV30|-|-
TGTGCCTGGAGGCCGGGACCCTTCGGTGAGCAGTACTTC
CAWRPGPFGEQYF
>TRBJ2-7|TRBV13|TRBD2|-
TGTGCCAGTTCGACTAGCGGGAAGGACTTTAGCGGCTACGAGCAGTACTTC
CASSTSGKDFSGYEQYF
>TRBJ2-1|TRBV5-1|-|-
TGCGCCAGCAGCTTCAGCGCGCCCTCCTACAATGAGCAGTTCTTC
CASSFSAPSYNEQFF
>TRBJ1-1|TRBV7-6|-|few
TGTGCCAGCAGCTTATTGGCGAACACTGAAGCTTTCTTT
CASSLLANTEAFF
>TRBJ1-4|TRBV5-6|-|-
TGTGCCAGCAGCGATACCGGGAGAGATGAAAAACTGTTTTTT
CASSDTGRDEKLFF
>TRBJ2-5|TRBV5-1|TRBD1|-
TGCGCCAGCAGCTCCCGAAAACAAACCGGGACAGGGGAGACCCAGTACTTC
CASSSRKQTGTGETQYF
>TRBJ1-3|TRBV10-3|-|few
TGTGCCATCAGTGGCACTACCGGTGGAAACACCATATATTTT
CAISGTTGGNTIYF
>TRBJ1-5|TRBV5-1|-|-
TGCGCCAGCAGCTTGGATGACCCCTCTAATCAGCCCCAGCATTTT
CASSLDDPSNQPQHF
>TRBJ2-3|TRBV6-6|TRBD1|-
TGTGCCAGCAGCACGACAGGGGGCGTCCCAGATACGCAGTATTTT
CASSTTGGVPDTQYF
>TRBJ2-2|TRBV7-7|TRBD2|-
TGTGCTAGCAGCTCGACTAGCGGGAGAAACACCGGGGAGCTGTTTTTT
CASSSTSGRNTGELFF
>TRBJ2-3|TRBV7-8|TRBD2|-
TGTGCCAGCAGCCTACTAGCGACAAACACAGATACGCAGTATTTT
CASSLLATNTDTQYF
>TRBJ2-7|TRBV2|-|few
TGTGCCAGTCAACCGAACACAGAACACTACGAGCAGTACTTC
CASQPNTEHYEQYF
>TRBJ2-1|TRBV7-3|-|few
TGTGCCAGCAGCTTAACTGGCCAGGAGGGGAGTGAGCAGTTCTTC
CASSLTGQEGSEQFF
>TRBJ2-1|TRBV5-1|-|-
TGCGCCAGCAGCCATAGGAGACTAGACGGTGAGCAGTTCTTC
CASSHRRLDGEQFF
>TRBJ1-2|TRBV19|-|-
TGTGCCACTACAGTGGTGAGGGGATCTCCCTATGGCTACACCTTC
CATTVVRGSPYGYTF
>TRBJ2-2|TRBV5-4|-|-
TGTGCCAGCAGCTCCGGGACTTTTACCGGGGAGCTGTTTTTT
CASSSGTFTGELFF
>TRBJ1-2|TRBV15|TRBD1|-
TGTGCCACCAGCAGAGGTGGGGGCAGGGGGCGCTTGGATGGCTACACCTTC
CATSRGGGRGRLDGYTF
>TRBJ2-3|TRBV6-6|TRBD1|-
TGTGCCAGCAGTTTAACGGGACAGGGCACAGATACGCAGTATTTT
CASSLTGQGTDTQYF
>TRBJ1-4|TRBV5-1|-|-
TGCGCCAGCAGCTTGGACCTGACGGGGGAAAAACTGTTTTTT
CASSLDLTGEKLFF
>TRBJ2-5|TRBV19|TRBD2|-
TGTGCCAGCTCAGAGCAGGGCGGGAGGCAAGAGACCCAGTACTTC
CASSEQGGRQETQYF
>TRBJ2-5|TRBV27|-|few
TGTGCCAGCATGACCCGCGGAGACCAAGAGACCCAGTACTTC
CASMTRGDQETQYF
>TRBJ2-1|TRBV5-4|TRBD2|-
TGTGCCAGCAGCCTCCCAACGGGGCTAGCGGGAGAAAGAGAGCAGTTCTTC
CASSLPTGLAGEREQFF
>TRBJ1-2|TRBV6-5|-|-
TGTGCCAGCAGTTACTCCGGGACATCCTATGGCTACACCTTC
CASSYSGTSYGYTF
>TRBJ1-1|TRBV29-1|-|-
TGCAGCGTTGATAGGAGCACTGAAGCTTTCTTT
CSVDRSTEAFF
>TRBJ2-7|TRBV6-6|-|few
TGTGCCAGCAGCAATTACTACGAGCAGTACTTC
CASSNYYEQYF
>TRBJ1-5|TRBV7-8|-|-
TGTGCCAGCAGCTCGGACAGTGGTAGTCAGCCCCAGCATTTT
CASSSDSGSQPQHF
>TRBJ2-3|TRBV14|-|-
TGTGCCAGCAGCCGCCAGGGTAAAGGGACAGATACGCAGTATTTT
CASSRQGKGTDTQYF
>TRBJ1-1|TRBV27|-|-
TGTGCCAGCAGTCTCAGGGGAAACACTGAAGCTTTCTTT
CASSLRGNTEAFF
>TRBJ2-2|TRBV5-1|-|-
TGCGCCAGCAGCATCCGGGCCGCATCCACCGGGGAGCTGTTTTTT
CASSIRAASTGELFF
>TRBJ1-5|TRBV4-1|-|-
TGCGCCAGCAGCCAAGTAACGTGGAATCAGCCCCAGCATTTT
CASSQVTWNQPQHF
>TRBJ1-1|TRBV2|-|-
TGTGCCAGCAGTGGACAGCCCAACACTGAAGCTTTCTTT
CASSGQPNTEAFF
>TRBJ2-5|TRBV4-1|-|-
TGCGCCAGCAGCCAAGATCAAGGGGCCGGAGAGACCCAGTACTTC
CASSQDQGAGETQYF
>TRBJ2-1|TRBV2|-|-
TGTGCCACCAAAGAGCGTAGTCCTACGGAGCAGTTCTTC
CATKERSPTEQFF
>TRBJ1-2|TRBV4-1|-|-
TGCGCCAGCAGCCATGTTACAGCCTATGGCTACACCTTC
CASSHVTAYGYTF
>TRBJ2-3|TRBV11-3|-|once
TGTGCCAGCAGCCTCACAGATACGCAGTATTTT
CASSLTDTQYF
>TRBJ1-1|TRBV4-1|TRBD1|-
TGCGCCAGCAGCCAAGGCCAGGGGGTCGGCACTGAAGCTTTCTTT
CASSQGQGVGTEAFF
>TRBJ1-3|TRBV4-1|-|-
TGCGCCAGCAGCCAAGGGCCAGGGTCGGGAAACACCATATATTTT
CASSQGPGSGNTIYF
>TRBJ1-2|TRBV7-8|-|once
TGTGCCAGCACCCACAAAGATGGCTATGGCTACACCTTC
CASTHKDGYGYTF
>TRBJ1-2|TRBV5-4|-|-
TGTGCCAGCAGTCCAAAGGGTGGCGAATTGGGCTACACCTTC
CASSPKGGELGYTF
>TRBJ1-5|TRBV30|-|-
TGTGCCTGGAGTGTAGGGGTCAATCAGCCCCAGCATTTT
CAWSVGVNQPQHF
>TRBJ2-3|TRBV5-1|-|-
TGCGCCAGCAGCTTGGAGGTGACTAGCACAGATACGCAGTATTTT
CASSLEVTSTDTQYF
>TRBJ1-1|TRBV1|-|-
TGCACCAGCACGGGCGAGTTGTTGAACACTGAAGCTTTCTTT
CTSTGELLNTEAFF
>TRBJ2-4|TRBV5-1|TRBD1|-
TGCGCCAGCAGCTTCGGGGACAGCCAAAACATTCAGTACTTC
CASSFGDSQNIQYF